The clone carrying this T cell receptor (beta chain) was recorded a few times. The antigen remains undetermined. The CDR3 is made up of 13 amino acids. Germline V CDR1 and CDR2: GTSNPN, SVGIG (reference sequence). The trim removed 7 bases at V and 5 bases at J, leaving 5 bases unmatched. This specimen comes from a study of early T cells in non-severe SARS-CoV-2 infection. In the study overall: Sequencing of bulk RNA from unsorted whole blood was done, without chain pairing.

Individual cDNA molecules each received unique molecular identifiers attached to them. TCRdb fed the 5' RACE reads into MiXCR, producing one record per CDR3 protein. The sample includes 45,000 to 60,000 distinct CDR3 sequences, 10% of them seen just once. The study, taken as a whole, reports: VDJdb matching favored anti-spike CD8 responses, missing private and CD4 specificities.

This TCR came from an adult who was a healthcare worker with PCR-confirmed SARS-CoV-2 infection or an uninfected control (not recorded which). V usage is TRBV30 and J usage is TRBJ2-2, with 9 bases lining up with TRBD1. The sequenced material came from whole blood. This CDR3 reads CAFRGQGTGELFF. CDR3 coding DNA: TGTGCCTTTAGGGGACAGGGTACCGGGGAGCTGTTTTTT.